The sequence of this T cell receptor beta chain was determined in a study of breast tumors, draining lymph nodes, adjacent tissues. Study results and caveats: Findings are consistent with lymph node origin and intratumoral expansion of most tumor T cells. Data only fit, rather than demonstrated, lymph node origin of most tumor T cells. Tumor repertoires ranked between lymph nodes and nontumor tissue in diversity, with V and J gene preferences. Tumor and nontumor repertoires were significantly more similar in luminal-like than in basal-like breast cancer.

TCRdb re-analysed the multiplex PCR reads in MiXCR, keeping a single row per CDR3 protein. The sample lists about 21,000 distinct CDR3 sequences; roughly 40% were seen once. In its sample, this clonotype is large (0.1 to 1%). The antigen is undetermined. V shed 3 bases, J shed 3 bases, and the junction held 1 base outside the gene matches. The CDR3 is made up of 12 amino acids. From germline, CDR1 is GTSNPN and CDR2 SVGIG (reference sequence). What was sequenced was breast tumor tissue. The receptor was derived from a female donor with breast cancer. Some clones in this sample may be carry-over from other donors' samples. The chain joins TRBV30 to TRBJ2-7; 8 nucleotides align to TRBD1. CDR3 nucleotides: TGTGCCTGGAGAGACAGGGGCTACGAGCAGTACTTC. This translates into CAWRDRGYEQYF.